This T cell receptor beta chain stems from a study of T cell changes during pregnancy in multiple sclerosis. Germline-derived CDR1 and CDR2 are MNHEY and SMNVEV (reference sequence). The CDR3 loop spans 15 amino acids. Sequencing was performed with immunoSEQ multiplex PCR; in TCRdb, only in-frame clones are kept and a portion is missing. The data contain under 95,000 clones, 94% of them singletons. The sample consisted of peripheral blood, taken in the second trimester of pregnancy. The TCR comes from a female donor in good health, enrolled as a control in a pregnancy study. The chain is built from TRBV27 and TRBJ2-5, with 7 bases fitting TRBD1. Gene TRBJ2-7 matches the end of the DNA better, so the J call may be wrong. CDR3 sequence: CASSLRQGRMYEQYF. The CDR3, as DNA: TGTGCCAGCAGCCTCCGACAGGGTCGGATGTACGAGCAGTACTTC.